The clone carrying this TCR beta chain was seen a handful of times. This entry belongs to a study of T cells after yellow fever vaccination. TCRdb re-analysed the 5' RACE reads in MiXCR, keeping a single row per CDR3 protein. This sample has 300,000 to 400,000 distinct CDR3 sequences, with about 12% found just once. The CDR3 loop spans 14 amino acids. V was shortened by 1 base and J by 7 bases, with 13 bases between the two germline ends. The source is a man between 18 and 29 years old who received the YFV17D yellow fever vaccine. The specimen was CD4+ T cells sorted from PBMCs, collected 15 days after the yellow fever booster vaccination. V usage is TRBV12-3 or TRBV12-4 and J usage is TRBJ1-1, with D tentatively TRBD1 (5 bases). The CDR3 DNA follows: TGTGCCAGCAGTTTAGAGCGGGGACCCGTTGAAGCTTTCTTT. As protein: CASSLERGPVEAFF.